This T cell receptor beta chain was recorded in a study of Ad26.COV2.S vaccination and SARS-CoV-2 variants. Study-wide context: In the COV1001 trial, the donor was in the Ad26.COV2.S arm.

Per germline, CDR1 LNHDA and CDR2 SQIVND (reference sequence). The CDR3 has 13 amino acids. V was pared by 5 bases and J by 0 bases, with 7 bases between. This clone was seen a handful of times. Repertoires were generated with immunoSEQ multiplex PCR, while TCRdb's copy carries only in-frame clones and drops some. The repertoire holds 300,000 to 500,000 clones, with 70% to 90% as singletons. Treatment described: roughly 19 received Ad26.COV2.S at low or high dose, single or two shots; five or six received placebo; per-sample allocation not given. Samples analyzed were those drawn on day 63 after the first vaccine or placebo injection.

The sample was peripheral blood, taken in a trial of Ad26.COV2.S vaccine versus placebo. The clonotype originates from a person aged 18-65 years who received the Ad26.COV2.S COVID-19 vaccine or a placebo. The rearrangement joins TRBV19 to TRBJ1-1; no clear D. The CDR3 coding sequence is TGTGCCAGTAGTGCAGGCTTGAACACTGAAGCTTTCTTT. Translated, it gives CASSAGLNTEAFF.